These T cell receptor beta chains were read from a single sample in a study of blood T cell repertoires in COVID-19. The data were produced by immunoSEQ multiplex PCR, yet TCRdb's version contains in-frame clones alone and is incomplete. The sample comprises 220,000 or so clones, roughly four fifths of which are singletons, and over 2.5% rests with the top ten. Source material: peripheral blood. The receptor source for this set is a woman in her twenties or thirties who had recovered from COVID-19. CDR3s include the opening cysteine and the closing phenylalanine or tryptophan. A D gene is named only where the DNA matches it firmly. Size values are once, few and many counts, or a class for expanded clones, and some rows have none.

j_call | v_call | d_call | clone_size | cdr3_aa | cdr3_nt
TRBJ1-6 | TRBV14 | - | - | CASSRNRVSPLHF | TGTGCCAGCAGCCGAAACAGGGTGTCTCCCCTCCACTTT
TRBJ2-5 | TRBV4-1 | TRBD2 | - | CASSRGLAGEQETQYF | TGCGCCAGCAGCCGTGGACTAGCGGGAGAGCAGGAGACCCAGTACTTC
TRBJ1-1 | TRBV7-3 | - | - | CASRGAGAVTEAFF | TGTGCCAGCAGGGGTGCGGGGGCAGTCACTGAAGCTTTCTTT
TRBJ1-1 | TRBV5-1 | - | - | CASSLAGDEAFF | TGCGCCAGCAGCTTGGCAGGGGATGAAGCTTTCTTT
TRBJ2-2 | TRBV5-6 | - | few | CASSPHSGSTGELFF | TGTGCCAGCAGCCCTCATTCAGGGTCCACCGGGGAGCTGTTTTTT
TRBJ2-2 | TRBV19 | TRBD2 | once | CATRRTAGNTGELFF | TGTGCCACTCGCCGAACAGCGGGAAACACCGGGGAGCTGTTTTTT
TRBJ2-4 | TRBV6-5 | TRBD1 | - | CASSSWTGGFDIQYF | TGTGCCAGCAGTTCCTGGACAGGGGGCTTTGACATTCAGTACTTC
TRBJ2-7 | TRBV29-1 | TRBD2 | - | CSVRTSGRAIYEQYF | TGCAGCGTCCGGACTAGCGGGAGGGCCATCTACGAGCAGTACTTC
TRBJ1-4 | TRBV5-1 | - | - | CASSSGDSANEKLFF | TGCGCCAGCAGCTCCGGGGACTCTGCTAATGAAAAACTGTTTTTT
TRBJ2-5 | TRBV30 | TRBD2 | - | CAWRISGSWETQYF | TGTGCCTGGAGAATTAGCGGGAGTTGGGAGACCCAGTACTTC
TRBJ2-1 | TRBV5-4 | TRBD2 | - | CASSILSRLAGGYNEQFF | TGTGCCAGCAGCATCCTCTCTAGGCTAGCGGGAGGTTACAATGAGCAGTTCTTC
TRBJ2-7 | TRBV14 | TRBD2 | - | CASSRRTSGRARLSEQYF | TGTGCCAGCAGCCGTAGAACTAGCGGGAGGGCCAGGCTCTCCGAGCAGTACTTC
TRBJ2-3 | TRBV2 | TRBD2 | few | CASSVRASGSDTQYF | TGTGCCAGCAGTGTCCGGGCTAGCGGGAGTGATACGCAGTATTTT
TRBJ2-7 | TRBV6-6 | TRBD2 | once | CASRAGTSDYEQYF | TGTGCCAGCAGAGCCGGGACTAGCGACTACGAGCAGTACTTC
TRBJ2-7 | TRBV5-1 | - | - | CASSLGGMTTHEQYF | TGCGCCAGCAGCTTGGGGGGTATGACTACCCACGAGCAGTACTTC
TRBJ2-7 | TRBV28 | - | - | CASSLGPLPYF | TGTGCCAGCAGCCTGGGGCCGTTGCCCTACTTC
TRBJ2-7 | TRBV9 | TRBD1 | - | CASSDGGQPYEQYF | TGTGCCAGCAGCGATGGGGGACAGCCCTACGAGCAGTACTTC
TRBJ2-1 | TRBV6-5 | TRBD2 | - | CASRVGTSSYNEQFF | TGTGCCAGCCGGGTTGGGACTAGCTCCTACAATGAGCAGTTCTTC
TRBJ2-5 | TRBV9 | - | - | CASKGGTGTASQETQYF | TGTGCCAGCAAGGGGGGAACGGGGACAGCGAGTCAAGAGACCCAGTACTTC
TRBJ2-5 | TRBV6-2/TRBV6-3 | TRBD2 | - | CASSSLAGKETQYF | TGTGCCAGCAGTTCCCTAGCGGGAAAGGAGACCCAGTACTTC
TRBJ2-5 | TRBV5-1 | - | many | CASSTSREETQYF | TGCGCCAGCAGTACTAGCAGAGAAGAGACCCAGTACTTC
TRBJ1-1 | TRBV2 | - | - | CASSEGPGIEEAFF | TGTGCCAGCAGTGAAGGTCCCGGGATCGAGGAAGCTTTCTTT
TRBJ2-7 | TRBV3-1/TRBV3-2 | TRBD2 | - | CASSSRDAGRAYEQYF | TGTGCCAGCAGCTCCCGTGACGCAGGGAGGGCCTACGAGCAGTACTTC
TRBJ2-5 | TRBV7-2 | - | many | CASSLAPTVQETQYF | TGTGCCAGCAGCTTAGCGCCGACAGTCCAAGAGACCCAGTACTTC
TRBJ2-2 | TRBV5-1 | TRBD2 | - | CASSFSGRVDTGELFF | TGCGCCAGCAGTTTTAGCGGGAGGGTCGACACCGGGGAGCTGTTTTTT
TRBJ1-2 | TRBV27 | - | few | CASSPQQGPYGYTF | TGTGCCAGCAGTCCCCAACAGGGCCCCTATGGCTACACCTTC
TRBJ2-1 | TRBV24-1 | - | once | CATSDRTGPNEQFF | TGTGCCACCAGTGATCGTACAGGTCCCAATGAGCAGTTCTTC
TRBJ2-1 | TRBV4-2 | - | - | CASSQGGTNSYNEQFF | TGTGCCAGCAGCCAAGGAGGTACTAACTCCTACAATGAGCAGTTCTTC
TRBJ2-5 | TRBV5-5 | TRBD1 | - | CASSFVASGTGEETQYF | TGTGCCAGCAGCTTTGTGGCCTCCGGGACAGGGGAAGAGACCCAGTACTTC
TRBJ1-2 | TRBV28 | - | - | CASVTGGQNYGYTF | TGTGCCAGTGTTACCGGGGGGCAAAACTATGGCTACACCTTC
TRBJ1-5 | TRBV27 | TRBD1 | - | CASSAGTGYRQPQHF | TGTGCCAGCAGCGCCGGGACAGGGTACCGTCAGCCCCAGCATTTT
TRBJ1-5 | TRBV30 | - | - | CAWTVSGGQPQHF | TGTGCCTGGACCGTAAGCGGCGGACAGCCCCAGCATTTT
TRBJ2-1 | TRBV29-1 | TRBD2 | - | CSVEGLAGAGGNEQFF | TGCAGCGTTGAAGGACTAGCGGGAGCGGGGGGCAATGAGCAGTTCTTC
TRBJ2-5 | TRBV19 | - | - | CASSPLLAPQETQYF | TGTGCCAGTAGCCCCCTCCTAGCCCCCCAAGAGACCCAGTACTTC
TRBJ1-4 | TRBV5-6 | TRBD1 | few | CASSLSNRGQGEKLFF | TGTGCCAGCAGCCTATCTAACAGGGGGCAGGGTGAAAAACTGTTTTTT
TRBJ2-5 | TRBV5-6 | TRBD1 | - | CASSSPRGQVTQYF | TGTGCCAGCAGCTCCCCCAGGGGGCAGGTGACCCAGTACTTC
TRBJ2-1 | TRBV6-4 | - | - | CASSDSYGEQFF | TGTGCCAGCAGTGACTCATATGGCGAGCAGTTCTTC
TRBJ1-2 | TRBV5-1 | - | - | CASSLFGNQDGYTF | TGCGCCAGCAGCTTGTTCGGGAACCAAGATGGCTACACCTTC
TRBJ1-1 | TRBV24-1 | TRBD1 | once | CAIPGGLSGYTEAFF | TGTGCCATCCCAGGGGGCCTTTCCGGGTACACTGAAGCTTTCTTT
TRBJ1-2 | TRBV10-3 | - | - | CAISREGGPLEGYTF | TGTGCCATCAGCCGGGAGGGGGGGCCACTTGAGGGCTACACCTTC
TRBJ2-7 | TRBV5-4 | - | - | CASSKEGYEQYF | TGTGCCAGCAGCAAAGAGGGCTACGAGCAGTACTTC
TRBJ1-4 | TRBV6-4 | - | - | CASRLQAATNEKLFF | TGTGCCAGCAGATTACAGGCTGCAACTAATGAAAAACTGTTTTTT
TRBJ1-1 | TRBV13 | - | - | CASSLRRNTEAFF | TGTGCCAGCAGCTTGCGGAGGAACACTGAAGCTTTCTTT